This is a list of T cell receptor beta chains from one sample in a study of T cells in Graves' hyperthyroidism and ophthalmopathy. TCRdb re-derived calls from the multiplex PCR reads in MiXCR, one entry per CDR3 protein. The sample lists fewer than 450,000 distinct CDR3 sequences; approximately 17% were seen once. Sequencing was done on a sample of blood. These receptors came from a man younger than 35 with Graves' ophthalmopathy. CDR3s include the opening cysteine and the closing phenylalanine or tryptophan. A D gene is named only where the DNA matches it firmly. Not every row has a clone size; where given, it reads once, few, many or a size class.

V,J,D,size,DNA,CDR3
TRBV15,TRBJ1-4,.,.,TGTGCCACCAGCAGAGAAATGCAGGGACTCGAAAAACTGTTTTTT,CATSREMQGLEKLFF
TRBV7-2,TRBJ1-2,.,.,TGTGCCAGCAGCTTAGTACCGTCGGGGCAGCGCAACTATGGCTACACCTTC,CASSLVPSGQRNYGYTF
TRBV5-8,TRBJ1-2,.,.,TGTGCCAGCAGCTTGGTTAGGGTTGATGGCTACACCTTC,CASSLVRVDGYTF
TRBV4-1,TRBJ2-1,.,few,TGCGCCAGCAGCCTTTTGGGGGTTACGGGCAATGAGCAGTTCTTC,CASSLLGVTGNEQFF
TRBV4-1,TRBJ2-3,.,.,TGCGCCAGCACTGACGGGTGGAGCACAGATACGCAGTATTTT,CASTDGWSTDTQYF
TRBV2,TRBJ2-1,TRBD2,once,TGTGCCAGCCAGCGGGAGTACAATGAGCAGTTCTTC,CASQREYNEQFF
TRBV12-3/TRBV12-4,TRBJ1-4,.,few,TGTGCCAGCAGCCGAGAAGGGACAAGACTGTTTTTT,CASSREGTRLFF
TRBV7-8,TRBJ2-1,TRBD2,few,TGTGCCAGCAGCCCCGGGGGGGCGGGAAATGAGCAGTTCTTC,CASSPGGAGNEQFF
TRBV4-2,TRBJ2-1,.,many,TGTGCCAGCAGCCAAAGTGTGGGACCAAATGAGCAGTTCTTC,CASSQSVGPNEQFF
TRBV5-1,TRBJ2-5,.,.,TGCGCCAGCAGCTCGGTCAGGGGGGGACAAGAGACCCAGTACTTC,CASSSVRGGQETQYF
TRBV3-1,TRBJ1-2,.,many,TGTGCCAGCAGCCAAGAGCTAGGGGCCTATGGCTACACCTTC,CASSQELGAYGYTF
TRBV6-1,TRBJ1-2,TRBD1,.,TGTGCCAGCAGTGAAAAAGGGACAGGGGGCATTGTTTACTGTGGCTACACCTTC,CASSEKGTGGIVYCGYTF
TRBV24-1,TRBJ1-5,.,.,TGTGCCACCAGTGATTTTGCTAGCTCCGATCAGCCCCAGCATTTT,CATSDFASSDQPQHF
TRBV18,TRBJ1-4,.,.,TGTGCCAGCTCACCTTCCGGGGCCCGTGAAAAACTGTTTTTT,CASSPSGAREKLFF
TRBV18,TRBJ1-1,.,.,TGTGCCAGCTCACCCTCCCCTCGGGGGAACACTGAAGCTTTCTTT,CASSPSPRGNTEAFF
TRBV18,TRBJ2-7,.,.,TGTGCCAGCTCACCACCTGCACGGACCTACGAGCAGTACTTC,CASSPPARTYEQYF